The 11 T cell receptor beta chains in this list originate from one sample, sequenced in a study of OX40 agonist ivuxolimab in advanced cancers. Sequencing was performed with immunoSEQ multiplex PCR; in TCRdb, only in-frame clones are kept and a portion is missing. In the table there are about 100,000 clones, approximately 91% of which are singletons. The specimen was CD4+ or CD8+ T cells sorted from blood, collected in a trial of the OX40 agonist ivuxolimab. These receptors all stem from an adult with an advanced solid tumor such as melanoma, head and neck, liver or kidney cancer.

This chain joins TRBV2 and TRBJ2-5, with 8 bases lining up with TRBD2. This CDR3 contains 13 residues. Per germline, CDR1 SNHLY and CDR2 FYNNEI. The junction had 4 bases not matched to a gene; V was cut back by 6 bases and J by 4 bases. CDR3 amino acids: CASSGGAGETQYF. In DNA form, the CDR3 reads TGTGCCAGCAGCGGGGGGGCAGGAGAGACCCAGTACTTC.

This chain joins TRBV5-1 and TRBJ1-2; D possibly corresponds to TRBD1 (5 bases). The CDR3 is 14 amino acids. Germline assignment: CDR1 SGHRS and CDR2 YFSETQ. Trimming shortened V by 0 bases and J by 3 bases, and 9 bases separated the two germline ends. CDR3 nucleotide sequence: TGCGCCAGCAGCTTGGAACAGGTCCACTATGGCTACACCTTC. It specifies CASSLEQVHYGYTF.

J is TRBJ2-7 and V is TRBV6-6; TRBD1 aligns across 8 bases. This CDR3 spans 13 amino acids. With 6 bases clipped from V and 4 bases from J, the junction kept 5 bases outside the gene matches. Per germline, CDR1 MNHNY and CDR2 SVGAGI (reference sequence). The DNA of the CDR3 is TGTGCCAGCAGCTTCACAGGGGGATACGAGCAGTACTTC. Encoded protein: CASSFTGGYEQYF.

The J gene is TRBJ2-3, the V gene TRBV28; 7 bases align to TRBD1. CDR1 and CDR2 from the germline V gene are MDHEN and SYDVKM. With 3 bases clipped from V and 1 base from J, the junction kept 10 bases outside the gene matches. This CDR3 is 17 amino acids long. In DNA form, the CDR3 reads TGTGCCAGCAGTTTCGCCCTAACCGGGACAGGCACAGATACGCAGTATTTT. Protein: CASSFALTGTGTDTQYF. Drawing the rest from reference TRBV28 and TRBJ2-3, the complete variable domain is DVKVTQSSRYLVKRTGEKVFLECVQDMDHENMFWYRQDPGLGLRLIYFSYDVKMKEKGDIPEGYSVSREKKERFSLILESASTNQTSMYLCASSFALTGTGTDTQYFGPGTRLTVL.

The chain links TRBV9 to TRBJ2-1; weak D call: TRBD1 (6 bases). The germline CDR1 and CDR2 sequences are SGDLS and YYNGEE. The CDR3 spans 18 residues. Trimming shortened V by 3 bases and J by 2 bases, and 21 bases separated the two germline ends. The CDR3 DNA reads TGTGCCAGCAGCGCGGACCCCGGGACAACTTTAACCTACAATGAGCAGTTCTTC. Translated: CASSADPGTTLTYNEQFF.

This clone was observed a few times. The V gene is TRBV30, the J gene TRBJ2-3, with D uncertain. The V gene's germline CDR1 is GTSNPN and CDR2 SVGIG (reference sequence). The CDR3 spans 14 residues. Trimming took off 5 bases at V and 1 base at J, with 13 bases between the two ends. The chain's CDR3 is CAWDIGSGTDTQYF. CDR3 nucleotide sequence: TGTGCCTGGGACATAGGGTCGGGCACAGATACGCAGTATTTT.

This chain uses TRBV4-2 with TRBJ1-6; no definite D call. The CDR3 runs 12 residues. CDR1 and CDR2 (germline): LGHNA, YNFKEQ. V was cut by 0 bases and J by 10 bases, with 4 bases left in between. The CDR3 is CASSQERSPLHF. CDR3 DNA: TGTGCCAGCAGCCAAGAGAGGTCACCCCTCCACTTT.

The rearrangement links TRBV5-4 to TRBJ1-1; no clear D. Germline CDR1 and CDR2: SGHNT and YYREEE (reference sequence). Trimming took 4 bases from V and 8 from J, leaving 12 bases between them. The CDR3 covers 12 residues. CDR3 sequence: CASSPGTQEAFF. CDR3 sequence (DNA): TGTGCCAGCAGCCCGGGTACGCAGGAAGCTTTCTTT.

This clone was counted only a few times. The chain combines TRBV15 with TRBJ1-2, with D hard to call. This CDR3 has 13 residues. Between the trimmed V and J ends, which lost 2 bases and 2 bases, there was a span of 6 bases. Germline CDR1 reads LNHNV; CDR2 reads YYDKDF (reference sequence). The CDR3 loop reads CATSRSRNYGYTF. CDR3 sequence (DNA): TGTGCCACCAGCAGATCGCGAAACTATGGCTACACCTTC.

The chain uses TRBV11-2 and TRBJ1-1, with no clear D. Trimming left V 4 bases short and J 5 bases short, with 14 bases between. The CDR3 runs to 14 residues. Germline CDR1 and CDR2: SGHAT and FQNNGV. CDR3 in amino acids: CASSSFMRETEAFF. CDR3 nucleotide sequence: TGTGCCAGCAGCTCCTTTATGCGGGAAACTGAAGCTTTCTTT.

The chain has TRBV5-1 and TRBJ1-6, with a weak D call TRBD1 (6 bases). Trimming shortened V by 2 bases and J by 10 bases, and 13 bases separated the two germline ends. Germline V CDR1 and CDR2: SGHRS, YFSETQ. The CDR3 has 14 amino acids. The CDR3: CASSFGRGESPLHF. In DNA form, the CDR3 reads TGCGCCAGCAGCTTCGGCAGGGGCGAATCACCCCTCCACTTT.